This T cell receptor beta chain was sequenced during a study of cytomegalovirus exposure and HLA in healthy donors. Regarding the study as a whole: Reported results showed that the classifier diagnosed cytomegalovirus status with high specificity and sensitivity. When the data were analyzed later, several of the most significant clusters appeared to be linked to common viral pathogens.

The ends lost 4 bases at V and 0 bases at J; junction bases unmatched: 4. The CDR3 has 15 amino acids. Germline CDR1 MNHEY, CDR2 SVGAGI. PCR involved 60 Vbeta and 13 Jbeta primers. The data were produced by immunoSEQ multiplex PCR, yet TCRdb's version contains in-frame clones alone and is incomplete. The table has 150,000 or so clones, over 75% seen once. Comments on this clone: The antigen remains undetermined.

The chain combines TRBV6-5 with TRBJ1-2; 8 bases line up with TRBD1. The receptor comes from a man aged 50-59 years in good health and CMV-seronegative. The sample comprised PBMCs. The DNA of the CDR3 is TGTGCCAGCAGTTCGCAGGGGGCTGCTAACTATGGCTACACCTTC. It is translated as CASSSQGAANYGYTF.